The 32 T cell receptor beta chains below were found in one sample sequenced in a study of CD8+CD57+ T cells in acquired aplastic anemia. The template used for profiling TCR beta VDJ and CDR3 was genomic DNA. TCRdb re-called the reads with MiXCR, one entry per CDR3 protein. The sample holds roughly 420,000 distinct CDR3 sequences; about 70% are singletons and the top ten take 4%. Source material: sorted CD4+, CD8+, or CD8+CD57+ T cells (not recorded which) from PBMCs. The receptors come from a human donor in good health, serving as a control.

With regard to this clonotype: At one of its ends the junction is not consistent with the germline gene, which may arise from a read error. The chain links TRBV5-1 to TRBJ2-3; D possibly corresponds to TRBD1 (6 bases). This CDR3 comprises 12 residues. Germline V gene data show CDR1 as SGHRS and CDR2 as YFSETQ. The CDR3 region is CASSPSRGGQYF. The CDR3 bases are TGTGCCAGCAGCCCCTCCAGAGGGGGGCAGTATTTT.

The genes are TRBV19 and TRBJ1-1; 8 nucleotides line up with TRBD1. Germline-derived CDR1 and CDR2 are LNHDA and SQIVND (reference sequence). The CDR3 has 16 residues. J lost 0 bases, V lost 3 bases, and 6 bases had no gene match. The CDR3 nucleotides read TGTGCCAGTAGTATTCTGGGACAGGCCATGAACACTGAAGCTTTCTTT. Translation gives CASSILGQAMNTEAFF.

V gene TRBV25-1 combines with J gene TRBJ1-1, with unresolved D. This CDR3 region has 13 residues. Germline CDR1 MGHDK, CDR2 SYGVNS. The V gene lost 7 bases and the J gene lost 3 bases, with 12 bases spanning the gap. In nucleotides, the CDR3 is TGTGCCAGCAAAGGCCTCAGACACACTGAAGCTTTCTTT. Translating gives CASKGLRHTEAFF.

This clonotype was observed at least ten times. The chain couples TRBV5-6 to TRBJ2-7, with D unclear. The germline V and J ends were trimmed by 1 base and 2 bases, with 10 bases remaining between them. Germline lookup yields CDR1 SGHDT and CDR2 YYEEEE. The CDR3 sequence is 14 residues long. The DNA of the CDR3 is TGTGCCAGCAGCTTGTTCTTCCTTACCTACGAGCAGTACTTC. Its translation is CASSLFFLTYEQYF.

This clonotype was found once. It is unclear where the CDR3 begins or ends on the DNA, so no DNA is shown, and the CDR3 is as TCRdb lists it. Here the CDR3 reads CASSLEDERYFGPF. The rearrangement joins TRBV7-3 to TRBJ2-5; the table's D call, TRBD2, was not checked against the DNA. The CDR3 extends over 14 residues, inclusive of both ends. Germline lookup yields CDR1 SGHTA and CDR2 FQGTGA.

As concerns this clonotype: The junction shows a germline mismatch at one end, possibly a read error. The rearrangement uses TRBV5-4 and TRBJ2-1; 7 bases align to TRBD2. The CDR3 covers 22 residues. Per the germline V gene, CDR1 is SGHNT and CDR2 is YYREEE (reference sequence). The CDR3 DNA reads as TGTGACAGCAGCTTCGATGTGGGCAGTGCTACTCAAGCGGGGTACTCCTACAATGAGCAGTTCTTC. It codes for CDSSFDVGSATQAGYSYNEQFF.

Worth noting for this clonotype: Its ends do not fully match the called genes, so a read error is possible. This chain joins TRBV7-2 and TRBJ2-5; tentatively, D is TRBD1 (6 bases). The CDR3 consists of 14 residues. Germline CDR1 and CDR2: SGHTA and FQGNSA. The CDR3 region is CASSATWDTEAFFF. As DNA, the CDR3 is TGTGCCAGCAGCGCTACATGGGACACTGAAGCTTTCTTTTTC.

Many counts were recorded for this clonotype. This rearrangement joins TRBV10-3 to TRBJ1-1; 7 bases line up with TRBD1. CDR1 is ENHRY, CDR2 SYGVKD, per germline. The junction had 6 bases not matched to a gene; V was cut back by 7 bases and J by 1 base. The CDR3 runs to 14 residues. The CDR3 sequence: CAINPGDRNTEAFF. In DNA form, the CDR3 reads TGTGCCATCAATCCGGGGGACAGGAACACTGAAGCTTTCTTT.

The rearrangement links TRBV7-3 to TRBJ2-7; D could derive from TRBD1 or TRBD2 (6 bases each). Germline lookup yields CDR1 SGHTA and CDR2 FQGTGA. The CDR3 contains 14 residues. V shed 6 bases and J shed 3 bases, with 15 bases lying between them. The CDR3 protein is CASRSTGGLYEQYF. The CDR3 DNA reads TGTGCCAGCAGGTCGACCGGGGGCCTCTACGAGCAGTACTTC.

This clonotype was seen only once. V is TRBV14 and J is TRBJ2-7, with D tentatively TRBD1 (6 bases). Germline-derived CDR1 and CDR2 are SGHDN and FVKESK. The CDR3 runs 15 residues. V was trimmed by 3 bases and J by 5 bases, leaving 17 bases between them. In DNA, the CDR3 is TGTGCCAGCAGCCACTCCCCGAACAGGGATGACGAGCAGTACTTC. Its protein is CASSHSPNRDDEQYF.

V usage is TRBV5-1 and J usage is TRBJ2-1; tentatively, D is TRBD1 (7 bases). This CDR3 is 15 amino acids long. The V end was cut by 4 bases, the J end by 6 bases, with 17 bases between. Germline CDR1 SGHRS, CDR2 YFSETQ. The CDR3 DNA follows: TGCGCCAGCAGCCCGGGGGACAGCACATCCAATGAGCAGTTCTTC. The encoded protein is CASSPGDSTSNEQFF.

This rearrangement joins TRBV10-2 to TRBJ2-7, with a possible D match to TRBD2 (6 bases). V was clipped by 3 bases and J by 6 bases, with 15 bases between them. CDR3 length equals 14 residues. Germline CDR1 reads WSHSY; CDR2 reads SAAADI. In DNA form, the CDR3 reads TGCGCCAGCAGTGACGACTGGAGGGGCGTCGAGCAGTACTTC. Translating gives CASSDDWRGVEQYF.

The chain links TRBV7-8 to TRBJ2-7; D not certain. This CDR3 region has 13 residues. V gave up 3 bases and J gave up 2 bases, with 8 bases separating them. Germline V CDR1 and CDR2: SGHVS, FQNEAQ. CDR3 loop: CASSLKVTYEQYF. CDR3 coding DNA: TGTGCCAGCAGCTTGAAAGTGACCTACGAGCAGTACTTC. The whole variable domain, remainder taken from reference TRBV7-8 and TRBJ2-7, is GAGVSQSPRYKVAKRGQDVALRCDPISGHVSLFWYQQALGQGPEFLTYFQNEAQLDKSGLPSDRFFAERPEGSVSTLKIQRTQQEDSAVYLCASSLKVTYEQYFGPGTRLTVT.

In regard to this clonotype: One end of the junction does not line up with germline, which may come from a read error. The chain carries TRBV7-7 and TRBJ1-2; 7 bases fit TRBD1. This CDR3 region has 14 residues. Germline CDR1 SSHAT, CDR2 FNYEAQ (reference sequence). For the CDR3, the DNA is TGTGCTAGCAGCTTAAGGAAGACAGGGAGGCGGCGAACATTC. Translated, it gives CASSLRKTGRRRTF.

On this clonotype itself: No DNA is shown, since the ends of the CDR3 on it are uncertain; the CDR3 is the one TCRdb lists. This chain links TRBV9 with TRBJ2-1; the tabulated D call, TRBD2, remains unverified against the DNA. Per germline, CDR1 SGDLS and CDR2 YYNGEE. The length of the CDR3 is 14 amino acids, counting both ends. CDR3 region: CASRRDYGYTFGFF.

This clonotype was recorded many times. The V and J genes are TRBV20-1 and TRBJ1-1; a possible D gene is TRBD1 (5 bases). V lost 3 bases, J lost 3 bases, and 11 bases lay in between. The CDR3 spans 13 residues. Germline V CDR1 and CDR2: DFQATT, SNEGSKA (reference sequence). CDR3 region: CSARTGVDTEAFF. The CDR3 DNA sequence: TGCAGTGCTAGGACGGGGGTGGACACTGAAGCTTTCTTT.

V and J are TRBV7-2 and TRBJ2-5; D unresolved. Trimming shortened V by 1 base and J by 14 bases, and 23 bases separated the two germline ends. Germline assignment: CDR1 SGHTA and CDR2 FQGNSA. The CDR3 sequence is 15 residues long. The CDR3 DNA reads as TGTGCCAGCAGCTTAGATCGGCAAACGAACTATGCCTACTACTTC. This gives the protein CASSLDRQTNYAYYF. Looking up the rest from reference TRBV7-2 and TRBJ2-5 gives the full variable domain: GAGVSQSPSNKVTEKGKDVELRCDPISGHTALYWYRQSLGQGLEFLIYFQGNSAPDKSGLPSDRFSAERTGGSVSTLTIQRTQQEDSAVYLCASSLDRQTNYAYYFGPGTRLLVL.

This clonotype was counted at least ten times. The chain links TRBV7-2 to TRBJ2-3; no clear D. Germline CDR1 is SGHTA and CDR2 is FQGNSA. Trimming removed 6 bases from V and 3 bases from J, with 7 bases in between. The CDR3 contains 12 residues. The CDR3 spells CASSFSTDTQYF. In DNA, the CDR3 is TGTGCCAGCAGTTTCTCGACAGATACGCAGTATTTT.

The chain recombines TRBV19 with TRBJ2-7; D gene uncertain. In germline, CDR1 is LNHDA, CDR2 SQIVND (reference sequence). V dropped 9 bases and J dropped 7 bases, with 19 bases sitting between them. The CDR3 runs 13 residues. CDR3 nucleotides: TGTGCCAGCAGTTTATATGGATTCAATGAGCAGTACTTC. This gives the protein CASSLYGFNEQYF. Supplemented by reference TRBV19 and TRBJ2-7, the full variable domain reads DGGITQSPKYLFRKEGQNVTLSCEQNLNHDAMYWYRQDPGQGLRLIYYSQIVNDFQKGDIAEGYSVSREKKESFPLTVTSAQKNPTAFYLCASSLYGFNEQYFGPGTRLTVT.

This CDR3 reads CATSASGGTDTQYF. The CDR3 coding sequence is TGTGCCACCAGTGCTAGCGGGGGGACAGATACCCAGTACTTC. The J gene is TRBJ2-3, the V gene TRBV24-1, with 11 bases fitting TRBD2. The end of the DNA aligns better with TRBJ2-5, so the J call may be wrong. Germline CDR1 is KGHDR and CDR2 is SFDVKD. The CDR3 sequence is 14 residues long.

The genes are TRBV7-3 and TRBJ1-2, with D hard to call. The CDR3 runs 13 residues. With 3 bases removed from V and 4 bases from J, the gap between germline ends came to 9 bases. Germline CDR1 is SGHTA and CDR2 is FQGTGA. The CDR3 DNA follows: TGTGCCAGCAGCTTCGGGAGAGGCTATGGCTACACCTTC. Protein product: CASSFGRGYGYTF.

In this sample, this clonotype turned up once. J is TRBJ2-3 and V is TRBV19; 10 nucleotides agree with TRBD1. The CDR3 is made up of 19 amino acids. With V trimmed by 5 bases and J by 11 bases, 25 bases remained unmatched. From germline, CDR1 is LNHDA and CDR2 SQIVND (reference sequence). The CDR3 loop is CASSVRDRGASPSYNEQYF. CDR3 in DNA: TGTGCCAGTAGTGTCCGGGACAGGGGAGCCAGCCCGTCCTACAATGAGCAGTATTTT.

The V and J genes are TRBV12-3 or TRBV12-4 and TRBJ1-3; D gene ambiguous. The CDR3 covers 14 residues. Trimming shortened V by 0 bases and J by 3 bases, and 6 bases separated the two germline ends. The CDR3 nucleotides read TGTGCCAGCAGTTTAGCGGCCGGTGGAAACACCATATATTTT. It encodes CASSLAAGGNTIYF.

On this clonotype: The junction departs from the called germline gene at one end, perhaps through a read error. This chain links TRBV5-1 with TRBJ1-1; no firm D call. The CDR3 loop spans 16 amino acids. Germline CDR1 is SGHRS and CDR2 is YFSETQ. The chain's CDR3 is CASSRFRLGGGTEAFF. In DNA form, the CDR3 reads TGTGCCAGCAGCCGTTTTCGATTAGGCGGAGGGACTGAAGCTTTCTTT.

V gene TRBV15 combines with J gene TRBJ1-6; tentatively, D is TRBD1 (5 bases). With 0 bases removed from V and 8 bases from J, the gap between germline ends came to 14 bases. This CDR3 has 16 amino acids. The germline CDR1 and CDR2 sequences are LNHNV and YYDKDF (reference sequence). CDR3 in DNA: TGTGCCACCAGCAGAGATTCGCCAGGGTATGATTCACCCCTCCACTTT. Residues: CATSRDSPGYDSPLHF.

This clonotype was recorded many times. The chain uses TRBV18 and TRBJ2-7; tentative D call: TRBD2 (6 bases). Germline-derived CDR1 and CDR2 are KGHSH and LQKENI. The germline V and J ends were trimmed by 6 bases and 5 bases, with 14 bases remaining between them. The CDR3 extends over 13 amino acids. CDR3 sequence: CASSSRGTDEQYF. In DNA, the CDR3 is TGTGCCAGCTCCTCACGGGGGACCGACGAGCAGTACTTC.

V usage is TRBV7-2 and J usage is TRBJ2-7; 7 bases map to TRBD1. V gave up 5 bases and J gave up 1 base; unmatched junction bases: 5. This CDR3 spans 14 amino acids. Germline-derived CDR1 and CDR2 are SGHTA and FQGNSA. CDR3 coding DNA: TGTGCCAGCAGCCCCCGACAGGGTTCCTACGAGCAGTACTTC. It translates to CASSPRQGSYEQYF.

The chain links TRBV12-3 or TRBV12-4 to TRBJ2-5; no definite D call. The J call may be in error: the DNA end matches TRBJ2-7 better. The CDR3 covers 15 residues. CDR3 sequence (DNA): TGTGCCAGCAGTATAGACGGTAGAACGGCCTACGAGCAGTACTTC. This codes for CASSIDGRTAYEQYF.

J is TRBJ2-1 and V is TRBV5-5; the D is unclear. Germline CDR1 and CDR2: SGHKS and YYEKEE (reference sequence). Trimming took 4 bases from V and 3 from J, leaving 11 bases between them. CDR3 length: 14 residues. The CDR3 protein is CASSHPGRYNEQFF. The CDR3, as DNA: TGTGCCAGCAGCCATCCCGGACGCTACAATGAGCAGTTCTTC.

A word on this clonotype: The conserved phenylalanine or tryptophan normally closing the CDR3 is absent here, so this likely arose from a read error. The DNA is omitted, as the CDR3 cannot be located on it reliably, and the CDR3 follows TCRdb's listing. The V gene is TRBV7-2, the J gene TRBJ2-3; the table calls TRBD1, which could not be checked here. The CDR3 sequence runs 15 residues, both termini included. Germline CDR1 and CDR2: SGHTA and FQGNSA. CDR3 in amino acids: CASSPGADTQYFGYS.

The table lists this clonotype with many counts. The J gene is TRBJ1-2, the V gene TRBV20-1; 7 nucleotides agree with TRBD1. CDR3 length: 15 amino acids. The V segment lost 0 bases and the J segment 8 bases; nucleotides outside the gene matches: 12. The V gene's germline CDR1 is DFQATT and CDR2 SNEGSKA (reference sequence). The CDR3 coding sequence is TGCAGTGCTAGAGATGCAATACAGGGGAGCCGCGGCTACACCTTC. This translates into CSARDAIQGSRGYTF.

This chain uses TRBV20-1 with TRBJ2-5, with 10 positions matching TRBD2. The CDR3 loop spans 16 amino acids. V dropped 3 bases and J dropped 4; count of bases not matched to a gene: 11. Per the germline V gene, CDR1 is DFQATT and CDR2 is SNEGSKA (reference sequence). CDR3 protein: CSASSPSGGAIETQYF. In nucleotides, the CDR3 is TGCAGTGCTAGTTCTCCCAGCGGGGGGGCCATAGAGACCCAGTACTTC.